This T cell receptor beta chain was documented in a study of cytomegalovirus exposure and HLA in healthy donors. It was with 60 Vbeta and 13 Jbeta primers that the PCR ran. Generated by immunoSEQ multiplex PCR, the TCRdb table keeps only in-frame clones and is missing some. The sample lists 25,000 to 30,000 clones; about 70% were seen once. Study findings and constraints: Most TCR sequences proved rare, with some public TCRs found in many donors. In a later analysis, most CMV-associated TCR beta chains appeared HLA-restricted.

For this clone: Its antigen is unknown.

This sequence was found in a woman in her forties or fifties in good health and CMV-seronegative. The sequenced sample was PBMCs.

The CDR3 protein is CASSLRQGSEQYF. The CDR3 DNA follows: TGCGCCAGCAGCCTGAGACAGGGGAGCGAGCAGTACTTC. J is TRBJ2-7 and V is TRBV5-1; 8 bases are a match to TRBD1. The V gene end was trimmed by 4 bases and the J gene end by 6 bases; junction bases not matched to a gene: 6. Germline loops: CDR1 SGHRS, CDR2 YFSETQ. CDR3 length equals 13 residues.